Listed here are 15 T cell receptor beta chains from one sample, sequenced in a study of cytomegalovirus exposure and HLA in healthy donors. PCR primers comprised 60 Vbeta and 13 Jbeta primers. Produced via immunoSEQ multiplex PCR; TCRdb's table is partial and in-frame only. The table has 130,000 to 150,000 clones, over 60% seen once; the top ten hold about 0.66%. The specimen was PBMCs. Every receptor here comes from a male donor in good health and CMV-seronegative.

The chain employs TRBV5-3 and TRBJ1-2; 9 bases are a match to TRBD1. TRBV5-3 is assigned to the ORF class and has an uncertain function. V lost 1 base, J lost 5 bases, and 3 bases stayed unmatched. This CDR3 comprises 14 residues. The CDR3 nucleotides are TGTGCCAGAAGCTTGAACAGGGGGCCGTATGGCTACACCTTC. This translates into CARSLNRGPYGYTF.

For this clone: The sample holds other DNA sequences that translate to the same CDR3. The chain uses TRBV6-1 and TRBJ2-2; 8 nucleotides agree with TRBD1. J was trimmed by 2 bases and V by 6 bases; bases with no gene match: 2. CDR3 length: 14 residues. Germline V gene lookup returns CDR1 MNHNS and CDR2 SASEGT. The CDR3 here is CASSGQGNTGELFF. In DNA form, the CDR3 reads TGTGCCAGCAGCGGACAGGGAAACACCGGGGAGCTGTTTTTT.

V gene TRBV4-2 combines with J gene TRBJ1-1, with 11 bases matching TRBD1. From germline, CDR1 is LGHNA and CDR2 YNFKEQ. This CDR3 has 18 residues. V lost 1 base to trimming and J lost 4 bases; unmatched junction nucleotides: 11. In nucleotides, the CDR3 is TGTGCCAGCAGCCAAGGGACAGGGGGCGAGGCTGGGGGCACTGAAGCTTTCTTT. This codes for CASSQGTGGEAGGTEAFF.

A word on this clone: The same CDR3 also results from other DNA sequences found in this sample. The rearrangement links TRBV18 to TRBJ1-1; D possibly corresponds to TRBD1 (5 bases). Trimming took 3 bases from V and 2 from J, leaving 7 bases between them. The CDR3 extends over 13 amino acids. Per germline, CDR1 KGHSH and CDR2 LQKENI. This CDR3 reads CASSPGGNTEAFF. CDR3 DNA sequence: TGTGCCAGCTCACCGGGGGGAAACACTGAAGCTTTCTTT. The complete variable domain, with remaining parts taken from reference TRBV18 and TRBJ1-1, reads NAGVMQNPRHLVRRRGQEARLRCSPMKGHSHVYWYRQLPEEGLKFMVYLQKENIIDESGMPKERFSAEFPKEGPSILRIQQVVRGDSAAYFCASSPGGNTEAFFGQGTRLTVV.

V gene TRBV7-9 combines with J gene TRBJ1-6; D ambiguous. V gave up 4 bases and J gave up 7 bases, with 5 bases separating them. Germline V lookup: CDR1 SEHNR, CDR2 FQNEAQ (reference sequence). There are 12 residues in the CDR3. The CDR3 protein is CASSYSNSPLHF. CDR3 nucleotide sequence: TGTGCCAGCAGCTATTCAAATTCACCCCTCCACTTT.

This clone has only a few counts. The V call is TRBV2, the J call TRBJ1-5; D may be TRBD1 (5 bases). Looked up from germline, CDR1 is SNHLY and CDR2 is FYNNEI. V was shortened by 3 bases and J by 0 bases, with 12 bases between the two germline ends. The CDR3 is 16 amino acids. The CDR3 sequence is CASSDGFGASNQPQHF. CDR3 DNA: TGTGCCAGCAGTGACGGGTTTGGGGCTAGCAATCAGCCCCAGCATTTT.

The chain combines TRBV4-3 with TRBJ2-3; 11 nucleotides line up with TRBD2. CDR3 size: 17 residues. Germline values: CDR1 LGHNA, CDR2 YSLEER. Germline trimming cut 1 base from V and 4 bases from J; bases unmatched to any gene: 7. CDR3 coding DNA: TGCGCCAGCAGCCAAGTTCTGCTAGCGGGAGGCGCAGATACGCAGTATTTT. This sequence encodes CASSQVLLAGGADTQYF.

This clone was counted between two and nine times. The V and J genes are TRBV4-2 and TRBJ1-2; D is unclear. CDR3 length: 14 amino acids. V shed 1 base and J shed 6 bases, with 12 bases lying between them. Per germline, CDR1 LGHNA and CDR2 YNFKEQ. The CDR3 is CASSQGTSGDGYTF. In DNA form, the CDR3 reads TGTGCCAGCAGCCAAGGAACAAGCGGTGATGGCTACACCTTC.

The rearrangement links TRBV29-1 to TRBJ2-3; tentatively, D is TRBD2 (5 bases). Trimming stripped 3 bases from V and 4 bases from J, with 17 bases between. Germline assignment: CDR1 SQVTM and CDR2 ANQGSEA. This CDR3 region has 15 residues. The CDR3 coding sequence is TGCAGCGTTGAGGAGTGGGAGTTTTCCCCAGATACGCAGTATTTT. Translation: CSVEEWEFSPDTQYF.

The DNA for the CDR3 is TGTGCCAGCAGCTTCTCGAACAGACATTCCTCTGGAAACACCATATATTTT. This encodes CASSFSNRHSSGNTIYF. The V and J genes are TRBV11-2 and TRBJ1-3; D unresolved. The CDR3 sequence is 17 residues long. CDR1 is SGHAT, CDR2 FQNNGV, per germline. Trimming removed 3 bases from V and 0 bases from J, with 15 bases in between.

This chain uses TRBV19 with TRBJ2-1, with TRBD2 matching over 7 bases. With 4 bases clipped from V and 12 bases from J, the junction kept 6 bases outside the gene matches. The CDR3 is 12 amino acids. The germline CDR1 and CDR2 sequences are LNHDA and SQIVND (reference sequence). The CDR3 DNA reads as TGTGCCAGTAGTACCGCGGGACTACCGCAGTTCTTC. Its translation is CASSTAGLPQFF.

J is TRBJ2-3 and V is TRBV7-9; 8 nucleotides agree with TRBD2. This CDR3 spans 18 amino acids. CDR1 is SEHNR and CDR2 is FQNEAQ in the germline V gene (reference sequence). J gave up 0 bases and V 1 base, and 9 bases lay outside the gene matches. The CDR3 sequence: CASSLVFVKRGSTDTQYF. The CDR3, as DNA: TGTGCCAGCAGCTTAGTGTTTGTCAAGCGGGGGAGCACAGATACGCAGTATTTT.

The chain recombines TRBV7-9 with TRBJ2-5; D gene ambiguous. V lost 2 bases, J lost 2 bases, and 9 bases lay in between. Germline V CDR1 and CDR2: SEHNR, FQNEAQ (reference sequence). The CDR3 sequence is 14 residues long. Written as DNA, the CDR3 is TGTGCCAGCAGCTTACCTCCCCAGCAAGAGACCCAGTACTTC. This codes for CASSLPPQQETQYF.

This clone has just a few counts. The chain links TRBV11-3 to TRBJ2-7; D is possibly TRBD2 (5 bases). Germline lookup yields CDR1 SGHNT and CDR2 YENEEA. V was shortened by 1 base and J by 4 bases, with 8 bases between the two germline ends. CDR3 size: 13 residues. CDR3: CASSLAADYEQYF. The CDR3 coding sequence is TGTGCCAGCAGCTTAGCAGCGGATTACGAGCAGTACTTC.

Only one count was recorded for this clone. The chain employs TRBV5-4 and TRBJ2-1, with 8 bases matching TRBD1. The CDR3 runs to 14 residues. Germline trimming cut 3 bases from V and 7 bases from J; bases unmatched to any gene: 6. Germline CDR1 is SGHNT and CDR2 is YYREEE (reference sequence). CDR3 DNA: TGTGCCAGCAGCTCGGACAGGGTGATAAATGAGCAGTTCTTC. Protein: CASSSDRVINEQFF.